This T cell receptor (beta chain) was identified during a study of shared clonotypes between healthy human individuals (TCRdb year 2020). Context from the whole study: Two women and a few men aged 18 to 49 years were included in the cohort. For each donor, three plates each were used for CD4 naive and CD4 memory, two plates were used for CD8 naive, and one plate was used for CD8 memory. Blood TCR repertoires of five healthy adults were deeply sequenced to estimate repertoire size and the extent of clonotype sharing between individuals. Different laboratories and diverse techniques were used to prepare libraries and sequence TCR repertoires, to increase sequencing depth and limit assay-specific biases. Leukapheresis yielded between about 0.9 and 8.9 billion PBMCs per donor.

With respect to this clone: The antigen it recognizes is unknown. Base-call qualities are not available, and no considerably larger clone is one nucleotide away. This sample also contains other DNA sequences that code for the same CDR3.

The CDR3 spans 13 residues, from the cysteine through the phenylalanine. The retained sequence is limited to the CDR3, 39 bases, with the frame set at the first base. According to the germline V gene (reference sequence), CDR1 reads SEHNR and CDR2 reads FQNEAQ. V and J are truncated by 3 bases and 8 bases respectively, leaving an intervening sequence of 10 bases. TCR CDR3 regions were amplified from genomic DNA by multiplex PCR using the deep immunoSEQ assay. Extracted genomic DNA from each cell subset was spread evenly across all wells of several immunoSEQ 96-well plates, with each plate serving as a replicate. Each replicate PCR for sorted subsets received around 210 ng genomic DNA, equal to 28,000 or so T cell genomes. Purified libraries were quantified with a Qubit 3.0 fluorometer, sized on a Bioanalyzer 2100, and re-quantified with the KAPA Library Quantification kit. Each immunoSEQ 96-well plate was sequenced on its own single-read 150-cycle Illumina NextSeq 550 flow cell. In the original analysis: Because only junctional sequences without quality scores were contained in the immunoSEQ output, filtering matching that applied to full-length reads could not be performed. To assign V/J genes and CDR3, sequences were annotated against IMGT germline references using PyIR, a Python wrapper for IgBLAST v1.9. Reads with weak V/J assignments (E-value above 1e-6), missing CDR3, stop codons, out-of-frame junctions, or ambiguous translated residues were removed. V3J clonotypes were defined as sequences sharing an identical inferred V gene, J gene, and CDR3 amino acid sequence. The percentage overlap between two repertoires was calculated by dividing the number of shared unique clonotypes by the size of the smaller repertoire. Repertoire richness was assessed with RTK rarefaction, the Chao1 estimator, and Recon v2.1 estimates of unobserved clonotypes. OLGA was used to compute generation probabilities for all TCRbeta clonotypes that the gDNA method yielded from a few donors. In its TCRdb copy, this immuneACCESS table keeps in-frame sequences only and misses some clones. Where compared with another copy, unresolved V genes explain less than half of these, and the others have no known cause. V and J calls plus clone size are reproduced from that table; the DNA served to infer D and trimming. The table for this sample lists around 330,000 clones; 74% of them were counted only once. Over 9% of the sample lies in the top ten.

The donors were healthy, HIV-negative adults who had no recently reported acute infections or vaccinations. Only Caucasian adults living in Nashville, Tennessee, USA were represented among the donors. Magnetic negative selection was used to enrich CD4+ T cells, after which naive cells were positively selected on CD45RA and the negative fraction became the memory subset. Blood was obtained by leukapheresis, after which PBMCs were separated by Ficoll-Histopaque density gradient centrifugation and cryopreserved in liquid nitrogen vapor phase. Analytical flow cytometry was used to check the purity and quantity of every magnetically sorted T cell population. Each sorted fraction had its genomic DNA isolated and then quantified by UV absorbance on a Nanodrop 2000c. General study outcomes and caveats: Based on pairwise subsampling, the degree of clonotype sharing among donors was expected to be affected by sequencing depth. Incomplete sequencing was indicated by rarefaction of sorted-subset datasets, despite the large sequencing depth. Sampling was limited to blood, and TCR repertoires in tissue likely differ from TCR repertoires in blood. Estimated clonotype richness was generally larger for naive than for memory subsets. Higher generation probabilities were observed for clonotypes shared by all four sorted-subset donors than for non-shared clonotypes. Sharing across several donors was observed for about 5% of naive CD4, 3% to 3.5% of naive CD8, 2.3% of memory CD4, and about 0.38% of memory CD8 clonotypes. The small number of donors limited the genetic and exposure-history diversity represented.

The sequenced material came from memory CD4+ T cells sorted from blood. The sample's cell subset or site label, in plain terms: CD45RA-negative fraction. This clonotype originated in a man younger than 40 in good health. The chain is made from TRBV7-9 and TRBJ1-4; TRBD1 is possibly the D segment (5 matching bases). The CDR3: CASSLGTGEKLFF. The DNA sequence is given as TGTGCCAGCAGCTTGGGGACTGGAGAAAAACTGTTTTTT. Reference TRBV7-9 and TRBJ1-4 proteins supply the regions before and after the CDR3; the full variable domain is: DTGVSQNPRHKITKRGQNVTFRCDPISEHNRLYWYRQTLGQGPEFLTYFQNEAQLEKSRLLSDRFSAERPKGSFSTLEIQRTEQGDSAMYLCASSLGTGEKLFFGSGTQLSVL.